The 21 T cell receptor beta chains given below trace back to one sample, sequenced in a study of blood T cell repertoires in COVID-19. Clones were read by immunoSEQ multiplex PCR, and TCRdb kept only the in-frame ones, dropping some. The data show roughly 260,000 clones, roughly 80% seen once. Sequencing was carried out using peripheral blood. Receptor source: an older woman with acute or convalescent COVID-19.

The chain has TRBV4-1 and TRBJ1-2; TRBD1 aligns across 12 bases. V lost 5 bases to trimming and J lost 4 bases; unmatched junction nucleotides: 14. The CDR3 length is 18 residues. Germline CDR1 MGHRA, CDR2 YSYEKL. The DNA for the CDR3 is TGCGCCAGCAGCGTGACCGGGACAGGGGGCGCGTTTGCCTATGGCTACACCTTC. Protein: CASSVTGTGGAFAYGYTF.

The chain uses TRBV28 and TRBJ2-7; TRBD1 agrees at 8 bases. Per germline, CDR1 MDHEN and CDR2 SYDVKM. The CDR3 is 15 amino acids. After removal of 2 bases from V and 7 bases from J, the junction contained 10 bases not matched to a gene. CDR3: CASSLPTGQGWEQYF. CDR3 nucleotides: TGTGCCAGCAGTTTACCTACAGGACAGGGTTGGGAGCAGTACTTC.

CDR3 in amino acids: CASSQVATETYEQYF. As DNA, the CDR3 is TGTGCCAGCAGCCAAGTCGCGACAGAAACCTACGAGCAGTACTTC. The V gene is TRBV4-2, the J gene TRBJ2-7; tentatively, D is TRBD1 (5 bases). V was pared by 1 base and J by 2 bases, with 12 bases between. The germline V gene has CDR1 LGHNA and CDR2 YNFKEQ. The CDR3 runs 15 residues.

V gene TRBV10-1 combines with J gene TRBJ1-1; possibly TRBD1 for D (6 bases). The CDR3 runs to 15 residues. V lost 6 bases, J lost 1 base, and 15 bases lay in between. Germline CDR1 WNHNN, CDR2 SYGVQD (reference sequence). The CDR3 DNA reads as TGCGCCAGCAGGCTACAGGGACGTAGGAACACTGAAGCTTTCTTT. Protein sequence: CASRLQGRRNTEAFF.

The chain is built from TRBV30 and TRBJ2-5, with D tentatively TRBD1 (6 bases). Trimming left V 4 bases short and J 5 bases short, with 23 bases between. CDR1 and CDR2 from the germline V gene are GTSNPN and SVGIG (reference sequence). CDR3 size: 16 residues. The CDR3 loop is CAWILGPTQGTETQYF. For the CDR3, the DNA is TGTGCCTGGATTTTAGGGCCAACACAGGGCACGGAGACCCAGTACTTC.

The chain carries TRBV19 and TRBJ1-4, with 9 bases aligning to TRBD1. This CDR3 has 15 residues. Germline trimming cut 6 bases from V and 6 bases from J; bases unmatched to any gene: 8. The germline V gene has CDR1 LNHDA and CDR2 SQIVND (reference sequence). In DNA, the CDR3 is TGTGCCAGTAGCCTTCCGGGACAGGGCCATGAAAAACTGTTTTTT. Residues: CASSLPGQGHEKLFF.

This rearrangement joins TRBV6-6 to TRBJ1-2; D not resolved. CDR1 and CDR2 (germline): MNHNY, SVGAGI (reference sequence). Deletions cut 2 bases from V and 2 bases from J, with 6 bases between. The CDR3 is made up of 13 amino acids. DNA of the CDR3: TGTGCCAGCAGTTACGAGGGCAACTATGGCTACACCTTC. Its protein product is CASSYEGNYGYTF.

This chain links TRBV27 with TRBJ2-4, with a tentative D call TRBD1 (5 bases). The CDR3 runs 13 residues. Germline assignment: CDR1 MNHEY and CDR2 SMNVEV (reference sequence). The V end lost 6 bases, the J end lost 5 bases, and 11 bases lay between the germline ends. DNA of the CDR3: TGTGCCAGCAGGCCCGACAGACAAAACATTCAGTACTTC. This codes for CASRPDRQNIQYF.

V and J are TRBV5-1 and TRBJ2-1, with D possibly being TRBD1 (5 bases). V dropped 0 bases and J dropped 10 bases, with 11 bases sitting between them. The CDR3 runs 13 residues. Germline lookup yields CDR1 SGHRS and CDR2 YFSETQ. The CDR3: CASSLDQGREQFF. CDR3 bases: TGCGCCAGCAGCTTGGACCAGGGTCGAGAGCAGTTCTTC.

The chain has TRBV28 and TRBJ2-1; 7 nucleotides agree with TRBD1. Germline CDR1 MDHEN, CDR2 SYDVKM. J gave up 9 bases and V 4 bases, and 12 bases lay outside the gene matches. The CDR3 has 15 residues. Here the CDR3 reads CASSSYRQGASEQFF. CDR3 bases: TGTGCCAGCAGTTCCTACCGACAGGGAGCGAGTGAGCAGTTCTTC.

V and J are TRBV28 and TRBJ1-2; TRBD1 is a possible D gene (5 bases). The germline V gene encodes CDR1 MDHEN and CDR2 SYDVKM. Trimming removed 6 bases from V and 7 bases from J, with 21 bases in between. The CDR3 covers 15 residues. Here the CDR3 reads CASSANRLGSFGYTF. CDR3 nucleotides: TGTGCCAGCAGCGCCAACAGGTTAGGATCTTTTGGCTACACCTTC.

The V call is TRBV4-3, the J call TRBJ1-1, with 11 bases matching TRBD1. The CDR3 covers 15 residues. Germline CDR1 is LGHNA and CDR2 is YSLEER. Unmatched junction bases numbered 3, after V lost 1 base and J lost 5 bases. The CDR3 protein is CASSQGTGGRTEAFF. CDR3 sequence (DNA): TGCGCCAGCAGCCAAGGGACAGGGGGCCGAACTGAAGCTTTCTTT.

The gene calls are TRBV6-2 or TRBV6-3 and TRBJ1-2; D is possibly TRBD1 (5 bases). With 2 bases removed from V and 7 bases from J, the gap between germline ends came to 8 bases. CDR1 and CDR2 from the germline V gene are MNHEY and SVGEGT. The CDR3 has 12 amino acids. The chain's CDR3 is CASSYRGTGYTF. CDR3 DNA sequence: TGTGCCAGCAGTTACCGGGGGACTGGCTACACCTTC.

The rearrangement uses TRBV7-2 and TRBJ2-4; 9 bases line up with TRBD2. The trim removed 1 base at V and 5 bases at J, leaving 6 bases unmatched. The CDR3 totals 16 residues. CDR1 is SGHTA, CDR2 FQGNSA, per germline. CDR3 in amino acids: CASSLVGGGAENIQYF. The CDR3 bases are TGTGCCAGCAGCTTAGTCGGCGGGGGGGCCGAAAACATTCAGTACTTC.

This clone was observed a single time. The rearrangement joins TRBV5-1 to TRBJ1-1, with TRBD1 as a possible D gene (5 bases). V lost 1 base and J lost 0, with 16 bases in between. Germline values: CDR1 SGHRS, CDR2 YFSETQ. The CDR3 is 17 residues long. DNA of the CDR3: TGCGCCAGCAGCTTGCCGGGCCCGAAGGGGATGAACACTGAAGCTTTCTTT. The encoded protein is CASSLPGPKGMNTEAFF.

The chain joins TRBV7-2 to TRBJ1-2; D remains ambiguous. V lost 2 bases and J 4 bases, leaving 14 bases between the germline ends. The CDR3 spans 15 residues. Germline V CDR1 and CDR2: SGHTA, FQGNSA. The CDR3 DNA reads TGTGCCAGCAGCTTAACTGAGGGCACCCCCTATGGCTACACCTTC. Translation gives CASSLTEGTPYGYTF. Full variable domain (rest looked up from reference TRBV7-2 and TRBJ1-2): GAGVSQSPSNKVTEKGKDVELRCDPISGHTALYWYRQSLGQGLEFLIYFQGNSAPDKSGLPSDRFSAERTGGSVSTLTIQRTQQEDSAVYLCASSLTEGTPYGYTFGSGTRLTVV.

The rearrangement links TRBV10-1 to TRBJ2-1; maybe TRBD1 (5 bases). CDR3 length equals 14 residues. Germline-derived CDR1 and CDR2 are WNHNN and SYGVQD (reference sequence). V lost 7 bases and J 4 bases, leaving 14 bases between the germline ends. CDR3 protein: CASIPPDRYNEQFF. CDR3 sequence (DNA): TGCGCCAGCATTCCACCCGACAGATACAATGAGCAGTTCTTC.

This clone was observed a single time. CDR3 residues: CASSLITGGGFYEQYF. The CDR3 DNA is TGTGCCAGCAGCTTAATAACAGGGGGCGGGTTCTACGAGCAGTACTTC. V usage is TRBV7-9 and J usage is TRBJ2-7; 9 nucleotides match TRBD1. V trimming: 2 bases; J trimming: 3 bases; junction bases outside the gene matches: 8. CDR3 length equals 16 residues. Germline values: CDR1 SEHNR, CDR2 FQNEAQ (reference sequence).

The V call is TRBV6-5, the J call TRBJ2-7, with 9 bases aligning to TRBD2. There are 13 residues in the CDR3. Germline trimming cut 7 bases from V and 6 bases from J; bases unmatched to any gene: 7. Germline CDR1 and CDR2: MNHEY and SVGAGI. This chain's CDR3 is CASMGRGGREQYF. DNA for the CDR3: TGTGCCAGCATGGGGCGGGGGGGCCGCGAGCAGTACTTC.

The chain joins TRBV3-1 (or the pseudogene TRBV3-2) to TRBJ1-5, with 7 bases aligning to TRBD1. Germline-derived CDR1 and CDR2 are LGHDT and YNNKEL (reference sequence). J was trimmed by 4 bases and V by 4 bases; bases with no gene match: 10. This CDR3 region has 16 residues. The CDR3 DNA reads as TGTGCCAGCAGCCGCCGACAGGGCTGTTGTAATCAGCCCCAGCATTTT. Amino acids: CASSRRQGCCNQPQHF.

The rearrangement joins TRBV6-1 to TRBJ1-4, with D perhaps matching TRBD1 (5 bases). The CDR3 contains 13 residues. CDR1 MNHNS and CDR2 SASEGT come from the germline V gene. The V end was cut by 3 bases, the J end by 4 bases, with 6 bases between. The CDR3, as DNA: TGTGCCAGCAGTGACCAGGGTAATGAAAAACTGTTTTTT. The encoded protein is CASSDQGNEKLFF.